This TCR beta chain was recovered during a study of T cell clonality in common variable immunodeficiency (dated by TCRdb to between 2015 and 2016). The full study reports these points: TCRbeta clonality was higher in CVID subjects than in healthy controls (t-test p = 0.018), and the increase was most characteristic of about a third of subjects. Correlations between repertoire features and clinical complications were limited by patient heterogeneity within the CVID cohort. Healthy controls shared more TCRbeta clones with each other than CVID subjects shared among themselves (p < 0.0001). The authors noted that sequencing repertoires of T cell subpopulations would be needed to clarify what caused the increased clonality in CVID. Even though DNA input was the same, control samples had an average of approximately 82,000 unique sequences each, compared with about 30,000 in CVID samples. CVID TCRbeta sequences reportedly showed fewer deletions and N-nucleotide insertions and lacked highly modified clones with 13 or more V deletions.

Unmatched junction bases come to 3, with V trimmed by 0 bases and J by 4 bases. For CDR1 and CDR2, the germline V gene lists SGHRS and YFSETQ. The CDR3 holds 14 amino acids from the cysteine to the phenylalanine. Only the CDR3 bases that were read are kept: 33 of them, in frame from base 1. CVID samples and control samples contributed equivalent amounts of genomic DNA as sequencing input. For every sample, a 60 bp segment covering the rearranged TCRbeta CDR3 region was amplified and then sequenced. The immunoSEQ assay, a bias-corrected multiplex PCR combined with high-throughput sequencing, was used to amplify TCRbeta. As for how the authors treated the data: Every unique nucleotide sequence counted as a clone and was annotated with V, D and J genes, copy number and frequency. Sequences were labeled productive if in frame, and non-productive if out of frame or containing stop codons. Clonality was calculated from Shannon's entropy as previously described. The predicted amino acid sequences of productive clones were used to derive the mean CDR3 Kyte-Doolittle hydropathy. The R hclust function was used to hierarchically cluster scaled V gene usage with Manhattan distance and complete linkage. To assess clone sharing by CDR3 amino acid sequence, 12 repertoires per group were resampled over 100 rounds. The repertoires were searched for some 70 published EBV-specific TCRbeta sequences and some 230 published CMV-specific TCRbeta sequences. A couple of CVID samples that yielded fewer than 10,000 sequences were excluded from the analysis, so 42 CVID repertoires were retained. The table was pulled from immuneACCESS by TCRdb, which kept in-frame rearrangements only. Such tables lose some clones; where checked, under half of the loss comes from unresolved V genes, and the rest has no known cause. The V and J calls and the clone size are those of that table, but D and trimming were determined from the DNA. Across this sample, 7,000 to 9,500 clones were tabulated and none appeared just once. Roughly 4.3% of the sample is held by the ten biggest clonotypes.

Diagnosis of CVID followed standard criteria, namely serum IgG, IgA and/or IgM below the normal range together with specific antibody deficiency. There were around 46 subjects in the CVID group (approximately 15 female and around 29 male), ranging in age from about 9 to 65 years, with a mean age of around 39. Predominantly Caucasian heritage was noted among both the CVID patients and the healthy controls. All CVID subjects had received replacement immunoglobulin therapy for at least one year at the time of study participation. At the time of blood collection, no CVID subject was ill or was being treated with immunomodulatory or immunosuppressive medication. Heparinized peripheral whole blood samples of roughly 5 to 8.5 ml were collected from each donor. Genomic DNA from adults with common variable immune deficiency (CVID) and from healthy adult controls was used to sequence TCRbeta CDR3 repertoires. Diluted blood was density-centrifuged over Hypaque 1077 or Ficoll-Paque to isolate peripheral blood mononuclear cells. Unsorted mononuclear cells served as the source of genomic DNA, which was extracted either by Qiagen column purification or by a centrifugation-based method.

This clone was detected ten times or more. The antigen it recognizes is unknown. The DNA ends 3 residues before the CDR3 does, and the rest of the CDR3 is filled in from the germline J gene. The sequenced sample was peripheral blood mononuclear cells. The rearrangement joined TRBV5-1 to TRBJ1-1, with 7 junctional bases fitting TRBD1. The source of this sequence is a human donor with common variable immunodeficiency. CDR3 DNA, as far as it was read: TGCGCCAGCAGCTTGGCGTACAGGGGCACTGAA. It translates to CASSLAYRGTE. The CDR3 in full is CASSLAYRGTEAFF.